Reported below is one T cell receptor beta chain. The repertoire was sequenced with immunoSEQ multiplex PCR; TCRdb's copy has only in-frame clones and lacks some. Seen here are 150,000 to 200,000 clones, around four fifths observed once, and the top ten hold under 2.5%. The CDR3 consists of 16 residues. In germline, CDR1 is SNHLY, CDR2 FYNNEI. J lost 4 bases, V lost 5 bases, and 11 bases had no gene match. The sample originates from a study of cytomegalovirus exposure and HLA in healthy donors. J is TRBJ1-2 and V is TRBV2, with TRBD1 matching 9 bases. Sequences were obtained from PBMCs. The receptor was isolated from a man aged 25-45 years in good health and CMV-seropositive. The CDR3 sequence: CASSLTRDRVLYGYTF. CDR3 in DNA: TGTGCCAGCAGTCTTACGCGGGACAGGGTCCTCTATGGCTACACCTTC.